This TCR beta chain was identified during a study of CD4 T cells in relation to SARS-CoV-2 and coronaviruses (dated by TCRdb to about 2021). With regard to the full study: Across all 12 patients in the convalescent cohort, the median age was about 42 years, with a range of roughly 21 to 72 years. Expansion assays from other donors in the study were sequenced with a different, Illumina-based TCR-beta assay. The study assessed, at the TCR clonotype level, memory CD4+ T cell crossreactivity between SARS-CoV-2 and common cold coronavirus spike proteins. Samples from three pre-COVID donors and the naive versus memory experiments were sequenced with the Adaptive Biotechnologies TCR-sequencing kit; other data were Illumina-based. HLA restriction was mapped for shared crossreactive spike epitopes using patient-derived lymphoblastoid cell lines. The roughly 12 convalescent patients included 8 males and 4 females; two subjects were Hispanic. Broad study findings and their caveats: Crossreactivity analysis was centred on spike protein, so crossreactivity against other viral proteins was not assessed. Because no donor provided both pre-pandemic and post-infection samples, tracing the source of pre-existing responses was limited. Small numbers of patients and of tested TCRs limited the study. Sequencing naive versus memory cells indicated that the assay picks up memory recall responses, not primary responses primed during culture. Significantly weaker SARS-CoV-2-driven expansion was shown by crossreactive clones than by monoreactive clones, consistent with antigenic imprinting. Approximately 60% of donors had memory CD4+ clonotypes that crossrecognized SARS-CoV-2 and at least one common cold coronavirus spike.

Of note for this clone: This receptor's antigen is unknown. No quality values exist for individual bases; no much larger clone is one base distant.

V lost 6 bases and J lost 4 bases; the stretch between them is 12 bases long. From the cysteine through the phenylalanine, the CDR3 covers 13 amino acids. The DNA shown is the 39-base CDR3, in frame from base 1. The germline V gene specifies MNHEY as CDR1 and SVGAGI as CDR2. Naive and memory CD4+ T cells were separated from cryopreserved PBMCs through CD4 enrichment, which was followed by EasySep naive CD4+ T cell enrichment. PBMCs were isolated from leukapheresis product or whole blood by Ficoll-Paque PLUS gradient centrifugation. PBMCs were either used fresh in the expansion assay or cryopreserved at -140 degrees C. The QIAamp Micro DNA Kit was used to extract genomic DNA from the CD4+ T cells. Deep-resolution immunoSEQ TCR-beta sequencing was performed on DNA from uncultured naive and memory CD4+ T cells. For the original study's pipeline: During preprocessing, nonproductive sequences were removed, along with CDR3s that did not begin with C, did not end with F or W, or were shorter than 7 amino acids. Cultured and uncultured naive and memory CD4+ repertoires were searched for previously identified spike- and CEF-reactive CDR3s. CDR3 homology was quantified as pairwise Levenshtein distance, calculated with the stringdist R package after three terminal residues were trimmed from each end. The clones in this table, taken by TCRdb from immuneACCESS, are in-frame only. Not every clone is retained; where verified, under half of the shortfall comes from an unresolved V gene, and the cause of the rest is unknown. V and J calls and clone size are given by that table; D and trimming were obtained from the DNA. The sample contains roughly 36,000 clones, 75% to 90% of them found a single time. Of the sample, 3.1% is held by the ten largest clones.

This TCR derives from an adult with COVID-19. The sequenced sample was memory CD4+ T cells from PBMCs. Sample cell subset or site, as interpreted from the label and publication: memory (non-naive) CD4+ T cells. The rearrangement combines TRBV6-5 with TRBJ1-2, with TRBD1 as a weak D call on 5 bases. The DNA sequence is TGTGCCAGCAGCCAACAGGCAGGCTATGGCTACACCTTC. This sequence encodes CASSQQAGYGYTF.